This entry features one T cell receptor beta chain sequence. Its binding antigen is unknown. No base quality information exists; no much larger clone differs at one position. The method was the immunoSEQ multiplex PCR assay. For the multiplex PCR, a mixture combining 60 forward primers for TCR Vbeta segments and 13 reverse primers for TCR Jbeta segments was used. The CDR3 region of rearranged TCR beta genes was amplified from genomic DNA with a multiplex PCR assay. On the Illumina HiSeq System, the amplified TCR beta libraries were sequenced as 87-base-pair reads. Per the authors' processing: A later analysis counted tens of millions of unique TCR beta chains across the roughly 700 repertoires, and some 11 million of these chains were shared by at least two donors. A nearest-neighbor algorithm error-corrected the raw reads and collapsed the reads into unique sequences, merging closely related sequences to remove PCR and sequencing errors. Alignment of CDR3 sequences to IMGT reference sequences was used to assign V, D and J gene segments. For a sequence to be retained, a match of at least six nucleotides to both a V gene segment and a J gene segment was required. A rearrangement was called productive if the CDR3 had no stop codons and remained in frame with V and J, and every other rearrangement was called non-productive. CDR3 was defined by IMGT convention, running from the second conserved V-encoded cysteine to the conserved J-encoded phenylalanine. The earlier analysis of 450 to 750 of the donors excluded any sequence lacking an unambiguous match to a single V gene segment. In an earlier analysis of approximately 500 of the donors, a V segment was called functional when productive rearrangements were above 56.7%, and segregating when the standard deviation between donors exceeded 5%. A statistical classification framework was built to diagnose cytomegalovirus status from the catalog of TCR beta chain sequences. V and J gene assignment, in a later analysis, came from comparing TCR nucleotide sequences with IMGT/GENE-DB human TR gene sequences. The TCRdist pipeline was used in a later analysis to assign CDR3 sequences and most-parsimonious VDJ recombination scenarios. A later analysis defined each TCR beta chain by its CDR3 amino acid sequence plus V-gene family, and excluded reads lacking a unique V-gene family. A later analysis removed 550 to 700 highly shared, low-generation-probability nucleotide sequences to deal with suspected cross-contamination and a sequencing artifact. In a later analysis, a clonal expansion index was calculated for each public chain from normalized within-repertoire ranks of inferred template counts. In a later analysis, generation probabilities were computed with a VDJ recombination model fitted to out-of-frame rearrangements, and the resulting probabilities were checked against IGoR. In a later analysis, hypergeometric tests were used to score TCR-TCR, TCR-HLA and TCR-CMV co-occurrence, with a repertoire-size bias correction applied to TCR pairs. To estimate false discovery rates, a later analysis permuted the HLA or CMV assignments 20 times. In a later analysis, co-occurring TCRs were grouped using DBSCAN, and TCRdist sequence similarity was added for clustering within HLA-allele-positive subsets. For co-occurrence clustering, repertoires with fewer than 30,000 or more than 120,000 public chains were excluded, along with 4 to 6 repertoires with anomalous nucleotide sharing. Here the immuneACCESS table is served through TCRdb, limited to in-frame sequences with V and J called. Missing clones are a known gap in these copies; in checked studies unresolved V genes cover under half, and the rest lacks a known reason. V, J and clone size derive from that table, while D and trimming were established from the DNA sequence. The sample has some 150,000 clones on record, more than 70% of them singletons. The ten largest clonotypes hold around 2% of the sample.

The data were obtained in a study of cytomegalovirus exposure and HLA in healthy donors (dated by TCRdb to about 2017). Looking at the study overall: According to an earlier analysis of around 600 of the donors, some 180 million T cells yielded over 90 million unique TCR beta sequences and roughly 280 Gb of sequence data. A few DR-DQ haplotypes were treated as single units for association and clustering because of strong linkage in the cohort. A separate validation cohort of about 110 different subjects was used in addition to the roughly 670-subject first cohort. The study aimed to test whether cataloging public T cell receptors could reveal signatures of past pathogen exposure. Donor age, sex, ethnicity and CMV serostatus were compiled alongside the repertoire data. To decide whether each TCR beta V gene segment behaved as functional or pseudogenic, an earlier analysis of approximately 590 of the donors relied on high-throughput TCR beta sequencing. The later analysis used no new phenotypic data to find candidate immune exposures, relying instead on TCR beta sequences and their occurrence across donors. A later genetic analysis took genome-wide SNP genotypes for about three fifths of the 666 donors and used that subset as a discovery cohort. Every discovery cohort repertoire had been produced on one sequencing platform. Class I and class II HLA loci were covered by the typing at four-digit resolution. Typing coverage varied by locus: roughly 629-630 donors for A, B, C, DRB1 and DQB1; approximately 520 for DQA1; around 570 for DPA1; approximately 450 for DPB1. To study patterns of TCR occurrence, a later analysis re-analyzed previously published TCR beta repertoires from 700 or so donors and added high-resolution HLA genotyping. The study profiled the T cell repertoires of about 640 subjects by immunosequencing and related them to cytomegalovirus serostatus. About 310 gigabases of sequencing data and 80 million or so unique TCR sequences were included in an early release covering about 700 HLA-typed donors. High-throughput TCR immunosequencing, statistical association of individual TCRs with disease status, and machine learning were combined to predict cytomegalovirus infection status. Among around 400 genotyped donors of the cohort, an average of approximately 230,000 unique TCR beta nucleotide sequences were sequenced per donor, around a sixth of them non-productive. Among the roughly 400 genotyped donors, about 83% belonged to the genetic ancestry cluster associated with self-reported Caucasian donors.

What the work shows at the level of the full study, not this receptor alone: The 87-base-pair reads could not distinguish some IMGT-functional V segments, including TRBV6-2 and TRBV6-3, so those segments were excluded. In the study, some 180 TCR beta chains were listed as associated with cytomegalovirus. Strong co-occurrence of HLA alleles, especially DR and DQ, made assigning TCR associations to individual alleles difficult. Linkage disequilibrium might explain the correlated functional status among segregating V segments, but an unknown experimental factor could not be ruled out. Broadly in line with IMGT annotations, most TCR beta V segments showed up in productive rearrangements about 87% or about 30% of the time in an earlier analysis of under 700 of the donors. In a later analysis, HLA-associated TCR beta chains were found to be more clonally expanded and to have lower generation probabilities than equally common non-associated chains. The presence/absence analyses assumed that sequencing depth was roughly uniform across donors, and that assumption may not be true. The authors suggested that the approach could potentially be extended to other disease states and immunological phenotypes. In a later analysis, several top co-occurrence clusters were reported to appear linked to parvovirus B19, influenza, CMV and Epstein-Barr virus. According to a later genetic analysis, donors in an Asian-associated ancestry cluster had fewer N-insertions in productive TCRs than the approximately 610-donor mean. Because counts were too low, approximately 18 rarely observed V segments, including chromosome 9 orphons, were excluded from the earlier analysis of fewer than 650 of the donors. Immune exposure information for the cohort was limited to CMV serostatus. Only TCR beta chains were sequenced in this cohort, and the absence of alpha or paired-chain data limited detectable features. Because some donors lacked HLA typing at each locus, the association tests relied only on the typed subset. A cluster of highly shared sequence variants was judged likely to represent a technical artifact of the sequencing pipeline. Specific HLA alleles were associated with some 15,000 TCR beta sequences at a false discovery rate of 0.05 in a later analysis. A later genetic analysis associated a missense DCLRE1C variant with V-gene and J-gene trimming of TCR beta chains, and an independent cohort replicated the association. Most TCR sequences were seen in very few donors, while some public TCRs were found in many individuals. Most CMV-associated TCR beta chains appeared to be HLA-restricted in a later analysis, and the HLA associations seemed to be driven largely by CMV exposure. The classifier was reported to diagnose cytomegalovirus status with high specificity and sensitivity in both the original cohort and the validation cohort. A further reported finding was that TCR beta sequences accurately predicted the HLA-A and HLA-B alleles for most subjects in the first cohort. Three of the identified cytomegalovirus-associated TCR beta chains were confirmed in vitro to be specific for cytomegalovirus antigens. A later analysis found that TCR association rates varied across HLA loci, with DRB1 alleles showing the most associated TCRs and HLA-C alleles the fewest.

V is clipped by 6 bases and J by 6 bases, and the sequence between their germline boundaries is 23 bases long. Its CDR3 holds 16 amino acids, cysteine through phenylalanine. Only CDR3 DNA is held: 48 bases, read in frame from base 1. The germline V gene yields MDHEN for CDR1 and SYDVKM for CDR2. The cohort was made up of about 610 healthy bone marrow donors. At the time of sampling, all cohort members were nominally healthy, though unrecorded immune exposures were likely present. The donor tested CMV seronegative and was one of the 352 seronegative cohort members. Every donor gave a peripheral blood sample, and the peripheral blood mononuclear cells from that sample were used for TCR beta sequencing. The Qiagen DNeasy Blood Extraction Kit was used to extract genomic DNA from the blood cell samples.

The clonotype comes from a woman aged 40 to 50 in good health and CMV-seronegative. Sample: PBMCs. The V and J genes are TRBV28 and TRBJ1-1; TRBD1 is a weak D gene call, 5 bases matching. For the CDR3, the sequence is CASRPHGQGKEAEAFF. The bases are TGTGCCAGCAGGCCCCACGGGCAGGGAAAGGAAGCTGAAGCTTTCTTT.